This entry describes one TCR beta chain. This receptor's antigen is unknown. No much larger clonotype is one base removed from it; base qualities were not supplied. The data belong to a study of shared clonotypes between healthy human individuals (dated by TCRdb to 2018 to 2020). Looking at the study overall: A few men and a couple of women, aged 18 to 49 years, made up the cohort. To increase sequencing depth and limit assay-specific biases, TCR repertoire library preparation and sequencing were carried out by different laboratories using diverse techniques. Between about 0.94 and 8.9 billion PBMCs per donor were obtained by leukapheresis. For each donor, CD4 naive and CD4 memory were each run on three plates, CD8 naive on two plates, and CD8 memory on one plate. To estimate repertoire size and how much clonotype sharing occurs between individuals, the study deeply sequenced the blood TCR repertoires of five healthy adults.

For the CD8 naive samples, CD45RO-negative cells were positively selected for CCR7, yielding a CD45RA+CCR7+ population from which TemRA cells were excluded. Donors were healthy HIV-negative adults with no recently reported acute infections or vaccinations. Every donor was a Caucasian adult residing in Nashville, Tennessee, USA. After blood collection by leukapheresis, PBMCs were isolated using Ficoll-Histopaque density gradient centrifugation and then cryopreserved in the vapor phase of liquid nitrogen. Analytical flow cytometry was used to check the purity and quantity of each magnetically sorted T cell population. Genomic DNA was isolated from each sorted fraction and quantified by UV absorbance on a Nanodrop 2000c. TCR CDR3 regions were amplified from genomic DNA by multiplex PCR using the deep immunoSEQ assay. For each cell subset, the extracted genomic DNA was distributed evenly across all wells of several immunoSEQ 96-well plates, and each plate served as one replicate. For sorted subsets, around 200 ng genomic DNA, equal to some 28,000 T cell genomes, was loaded into each replicate PCR. The purified libraries were quantified using a Qubit 3.0 fluorometer, sized with a Bioanalyzer 2100, and then quantified again using the KAPA Library Quantification kit. Every immunoSEQ 96-well plate was sequenced on a separate single-read 150-cycle Illumina NextSeq 550 flow cell. The study's own analysis went as follows. Because only junctional sequences without quality scores were contained in the immunoSEQ output, filtering matching that applied to full-length reads could not be performed. To assign V/J genes and CDR3, sequences were annotated against IMGT germline references using PyIR, a Python wrapper for IgBLAST v1.9. Reads were removed for weak V/J assignments (E-value above 1e-6), missing CDR3, stop codons, out-of-frame junctions, or ambiguous translated residues. V3J clonotypes were defined by identical inferred V gene, J gene, and CDR3 amino acid sequence. The percentage overlap between two repertoires was calculated by dividing the number of shared unique clonotypes by the size of the smaller repertoire. Richness of each repertoire was evaluated using RTK rarefaction, the Chao1 estimator, and Recon v2.1 estimates of unobserved clonotypes. OLGA was used to compute generation probabilities for all TCRbeta clonotypes that the gDNA method yielded from a handful of donors. TCRdb carries this immuneACCESS record with in-frame sequences only. Its versions omit some clonotypes, under half of them owing to an unresolved V gene in the studies checked, with the rest unexplained. V and J calls and clone size come straight from that table; D and trimming were deduced from the DNA. A total of millions of clones appear in this sample, about 93% of them only once. 1.5% to 2% of the sample is taken by the ten largest.

What the research found in general, with its limitations: Estimated clonotype richness was generally larger for naive than for memory subsets. Sampling was restricted to blood, and TCR repertoires in tissue are likely to differ from TCR repertoires in blood. Rarefaction of sorted-subset datasets indicated incomplete sequencing despite the large sequencing depth. The genetic and exposure-history diversity represented was limited by the small number of donors. Pairwise subsampling led to the expectation that sequencing depth would affect the degree of clonotype sharing among donors. Across a few donors, around 5% of naive CD4, approximately 3.6% of naive CD8, about 2.3% of memory CD4, and around 0.4% of memory CD8 clonotypes were shared. Clonotypes shared by all four sorted-subset donors showed higher generation probabilities than non-shared clonotypes.

From the cysteine through the phenylalanine, the CDR3 covers 18 amino acids. The retained sequence is limited to the CDR3, 54 bases, with the frame set at the first base. Relative to germline, V is missing 1 base and J is missing 0 bases, with 11 bases of the junction outside any gene match. The germline V gene (reference sequence) yields LNHNV for CDR1 and YYDKDF for CDR2. The sequenced sample was naive CD8+ T cells from PBMCs. Sample cell subset or site, as interpreted from the label and publication: CD45RA+CCR7+. The TCR was taken from a young man in good health. Some clones in this sample may be carry-over from other donors' samples. Recombination joined TRBV15 with TRBJ1-2, with TRBD1 matching 7 junction bases. The CDR3 protein: CATSRVPWDSPSNYGYTF. The DNA sequence is as follows: TGTGCCACCAGCAGAGTACCCTGGGACAGCCCTTCTAACTATGGCTACACCTTC.